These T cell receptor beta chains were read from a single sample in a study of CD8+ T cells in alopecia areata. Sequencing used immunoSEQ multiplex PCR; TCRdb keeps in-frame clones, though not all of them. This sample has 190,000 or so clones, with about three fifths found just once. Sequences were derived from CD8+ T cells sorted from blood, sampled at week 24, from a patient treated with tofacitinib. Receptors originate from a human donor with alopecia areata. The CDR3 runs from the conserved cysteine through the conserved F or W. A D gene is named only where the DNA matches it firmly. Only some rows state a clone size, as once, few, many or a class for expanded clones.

CDR3 DNA: TGCGCCAGCAGCTTGACCGACAGGGCGACAACCAAGTACAATGAGCAGTTCTTC
CDR3 protein: CASSLTDRATTKYNEQFF
V gene: TRBV5-1
clone size: few
J gene: TRBJ2-1
D gene: TRBD1

CDR3 DNA: TGTGCCACCAGCAGAGAGGGGGCCTCCTACGAGCAGTACTTC
CDR3 protein: CATSREGASYEQYF
V gene: TRBV15
clone size: NA
J gene: TRBJ2-7
D gene: NA

CDR3 DNA: TGTGCCACCAGCAGAGCTAGGGGAGGCGAAAAACTGTTTTTT
CDR3 protein: CATSRARGGEKLFF
V gene: TRBV15
clone size: NA
J gene: TRBJ1-4
D gene: NA

CDR3 DNA: TGCGCCAGCAGCCACGGGCCACTTGAAGCTTTCTTT
CDR3 protein: CASSHGPLEAFF
V gene: TRBV4-1
clone size: NA
J gene: TRBJ1-1
D gene: NA

CDR3 DNA: TGCAGCGTTCGCCCTGGGACAGGTCTGCGGGGGTGGACAGATACGCAGTATTTT
CDR3 protein: CSVRPGTGLRGWTDTQYF
V gene: TRBV29-1
clone size: NA
J gene: TRBJ2-3
D gene: NA

CDR3 DNA: TGCAGCGTCCCCAACCCGAAGGGGGACAGGGGTTTCGACGAGCAGTACTTC
CDR3 protein: CSVPNPKGDRGFDEQYF
V gene: TRBV29-1
clone size: few
J gene: TRBJ2-7
D gene: TRBD1

CDR3 DNA: TGTGCCATCAGTCTCGATAGCGGGGTGGGGGATGAGCAGTTCTTC
CDR3 protein: CAISLDSGVGDEQFF
V gene: TRBV10-3
clone size: NA
J gene: TRBJ2-1
D gene: TRBD2

CDR3 DNA: TGCGCCAGCAGCCAATTCCAGGACACTCGCAATCAGCCCCAGCATTTT
CDR3 protein: CASSQFQDTRNQPQHF
V gene: TRBV4-1
clone size: few
J gene: TRBJ1-5
D gene: NA

CDR3 DNA: TGTGCCAGCAGTGCACCGGGACAGGGGCTCTATGGCTACACCTTC
CDR3 protein: CASSAPGQGLYGYTF
V gene: TRBV2
clone size: once
J gene: TRBJ1-2
D gene: TRBD1

CDR3 DNA: TGCGCCAGCAGCCAAGAAGGCCGGGCCCAGTACTTC
CDR3 protein: CASSQEGRAQYF
V gene: TRBV4-1
clone size: NA
J gene: TRBJ2-5
D gene: NA

CDR3 DNA: TGCGCCAGCAGCCAAGCTACAGGGACGGGGGGCTCTGAAGCTTTCTTT
CDR3 protein: CASSQATGTGGSEAFF
V gene: TRBV4-1
clone size: once
J gene: TRBJ1-1
D gene: NA

CDR3 DNA: TGCAGCGTTGGGGATGAGGGGGCTGACTATGGCTACACCTTC
CDR3 protein: CSVGDEGADYGYTF
V gene: TRBV29-1
clone size: NA
J gene: TRBJ1-2
D gene: TRBD1

CDR3 DNA: TGTGCCAGCAAATCAGGGTTTGACCAGCCCCAGCATTTT
CDR3 protein: CASKSGFDQPQHF
V gene: TRBV27
clone size: NA
J gene: TRBJ1-5
D gene: NA

CDR3 DNA: TGTGCCAGCAGCTCTCCAGCCGTGACTAGTTCCTACAATGAGCAGTTCTTC
CDR3 protein: CASSSPAVTSSYNEQFF
V gene: TRBV11-2
clone size: NA
J gene: TRBJ2-1
D gene: NA

CDR3 DNA: TGTGCCAGCTCTCAGGGGGTACAAGAGACCCAGTACTTC
CDR3 protein: CASSQGVQETQYF
V gene: TRBV13
clone size: NA
J gene: TRBJ2-5
D gene: TRBD1

CDR3 DNA: TGCAGCGTTTGGTCAGGAGCCAAAAACATTCAGTACTTC
CDR3 protein: CSVWSGAKNIQYF
V gene: TRBV29-1
clone size: NA
J gene: TRBJ2-4
D gene: NA

CDR3 DNA: TGCGCCAGCAGCCAAAGGGGACAGGCCAACACAGATACGCAGTATTTT
CDR3 protein: CASSQRGQANTDTQYF
V gene: TRBV4-1
clone size: few
J gene: TRBJ2-3
D gene: TRBD1

CDR3 DNA: TGTGCCTGGAGTGTACTGGACAACTATGGCTACACCTTC
CDR3 protein: CAWSVLDNYGYTF
V gene: TRBV30
clone size: NA
J gene: TRBJ1-2
D gene: NA

CDR3 DNA: TGTGCCTGGAGCCAGGGAGGTGGGGCCAACGTCCTGACTTTC
CDR3 protein: CAWSQGGGANVLTF
V gene: TRBV30
clone size: NA
J gene: TRBJ2-6
D gene: NA

CDR3 DNA: TGCGCCAGCAGCCAGGGGAACAGTCAAGAGACCCAGTACTTC
CDR3 protein: CASSQGNSQETQYF
V gene: TRBV9
clone size: once
J gene: TRBJ2-5
D gene: NA

CDR3 DNA: TGTGCCAGCACGGCGAACACCGGGGAGCTGTTTTTT
CDR3 protein: CASTANTGELFF
V gene: TRBV2
clone size: few
J gene: TRBJ2-2
D gene: NA

CDR3 DNA: TGTGCCATCGGGCTGAACACCGGGGAGCTGTTTTTT
CDR3 protein: CAIGLNTGELFF
V gene: TRBV10-3
clone size: few
J gene: TRBJ2-2
D gene: NA

CDR3 DNA: TGTGCCAGCAGCCTCCGGGGGGGAGGCACTGAAGCTTTCTTT
CDR3 protein: CASSLRGGGTEAFF
V gene: TRBV14
clone size: few
J gene: TRBJ1-1
D gene: NA

CDR3 DNA: TGTGCCAGCAGCGTAGTCGGCAGCACAGATACGCAGTATTTT
CDR3 protein: CASSVVGSTDTQYF
V gene: TRBV9
clone size: NA
J gene: TRBJ2-3
D gene: NA

CDR3 DNA: TGTGCCAGCCTACCTCTTGGCGCAGGGCCTAACACCGGGGAGCTGTTTTTT
CDR3 protein: CASLPLGAGPNTGELFF
V gene: TRBV28
clone size: NA
J gene: TRBJ2-2
D gene: NA

CDR3 DNA: TGTGCCAGCAGCTTAGCAGGCGGGGGGGCCTACGAGCAGTACTTC
CDR3 protein: CASSLAGGGAYEQYF
V gene: TRBV7-9
clone size: NA
J gene: TRBJ2-7
D gene: TRBD2

CDR3 DNA: TGTGCCAGCAGCTTAGTTAGCGGGGGAATCTACGAGCAGTACTTC
CDR3 protein: CASSLVSGGIYEQYF
V gene: TRBV11-1
clone size: NA
J gene: TRBJ2-7
D gene: TRBD2

CDR3 DNA: TGTGCCAGCAGTGGAACAGAGAGCTCCTACGAGCAGTACTTC
CDR3 protein: CASSGTESSYEQYF
V gene: TRBV2
clone size: NA
J gene: TRBJ2-7
D gene: NA

CDR3 DNA: TGTGCCAGCAGTGCGACAGGGGGGAGTGAAAAACTGTTTTTT
CDR3 protein: CASSATGGSEKLFF
V gene: TRBV25-1
clone size: NA
J gene: TRBJ1-4
D gene: TRBD1

CDR3 DNA: TGTGCCAGCAGCCTTCTGGGACATTACGACTCACCCCTCCACTTT
CDR3 protein: CASSLLGHYDSPLHF
V gene: TRBV13
clone size: NA
J gene: TRBJ1-6
D gene: NA

CDR3 DNA: TGCAGCGTTGACAGGGGGAACACTGAAGCTTTCTTT
CDR3 protein: CSVDRGNTEAFF
V gene: TRBV29-1
clone size: NA
J gene: TRBJ1-1
D gene: NA

CDR3 DNA: TGTGCCAGCAGCTCGCCGAGGGACACCCAAGAGACCCAGTACTTC
CDR3 protein: CASSSPRDTQETQYF
V gene: TRBV7-9
clone size: NA
J gene: TRBJ2-5
D gene: NA

CDR3 DNA: TGTGCCAGCACCAAGACGCCAGGGAGCTATGGCTACACCTTC
CDR3 protein: CASTKTPGSYGYTF
V gene: TRBV27
clone size: NA
J gene: TRBJ1-2
D gene: NA

CDR3 DNA: TGCAGCGTTGTTGTCGGGGGGGAGCTGTTTTTT
CDR3 protein: CSVVVGGELFF
V gene: TRBV29-1
clone size: NA
J gene: TRBJ2-2
D gene: NA

CDR3 DNA: TGTGCCAGCAGCTTAGGGAGGGTAGCCGAGGCTTTCTTT
CDR3 protein: CASSLGRVAEAFF
V gene: TRBV11-3
clone size: NA
J gene: TRBJ1-1
D gene: NA

CDR3 DNA: TGTGCCTGGAGTGGACGGGGGCGCACAGATACGCAGTATTTT
CDR3 protein: CAWSGRGRTDTQYF
V gene: TRBV30
clone size: few
J gene: TRBJ2-3
D gene: NA